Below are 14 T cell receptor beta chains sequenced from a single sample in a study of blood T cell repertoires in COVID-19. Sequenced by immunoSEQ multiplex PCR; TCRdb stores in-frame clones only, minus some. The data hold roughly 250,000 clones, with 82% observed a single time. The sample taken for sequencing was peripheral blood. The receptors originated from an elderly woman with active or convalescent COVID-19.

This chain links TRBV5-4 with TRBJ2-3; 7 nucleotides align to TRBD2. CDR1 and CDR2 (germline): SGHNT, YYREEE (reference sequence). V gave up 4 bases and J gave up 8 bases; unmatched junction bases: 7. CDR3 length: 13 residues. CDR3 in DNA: TGTGCCAGCAGCCCGCATGGGGGGGGTACGCAGTATTTT. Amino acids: CASSPHGGGTQYF.

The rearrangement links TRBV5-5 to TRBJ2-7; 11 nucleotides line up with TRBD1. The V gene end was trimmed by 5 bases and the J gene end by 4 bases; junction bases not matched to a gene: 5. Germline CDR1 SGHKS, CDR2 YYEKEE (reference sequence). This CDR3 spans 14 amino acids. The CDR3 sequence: CASRWGQGDYEQYF. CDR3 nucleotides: TGTGCCAGCAGATGGGGACAGGGGGATTACGAGCAGTACTTC.

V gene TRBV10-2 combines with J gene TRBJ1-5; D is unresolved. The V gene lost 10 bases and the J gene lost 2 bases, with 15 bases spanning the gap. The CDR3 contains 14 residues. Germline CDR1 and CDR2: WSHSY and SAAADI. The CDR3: CATKEWQGNQPQHF. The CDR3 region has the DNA TGCGCCACTAAGGAGTGGCAAGGCAATCAGCCCCAGCATTTT.

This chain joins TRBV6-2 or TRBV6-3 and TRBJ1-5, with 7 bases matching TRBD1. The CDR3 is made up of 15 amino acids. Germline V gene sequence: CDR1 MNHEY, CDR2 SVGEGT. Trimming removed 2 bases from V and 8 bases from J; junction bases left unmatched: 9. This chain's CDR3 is CASSYAGQQIEPQHF. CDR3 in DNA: TGTGCCAGCAGTTACGCGGGACAGCAGATCGAGCCCCAGCATTTT.

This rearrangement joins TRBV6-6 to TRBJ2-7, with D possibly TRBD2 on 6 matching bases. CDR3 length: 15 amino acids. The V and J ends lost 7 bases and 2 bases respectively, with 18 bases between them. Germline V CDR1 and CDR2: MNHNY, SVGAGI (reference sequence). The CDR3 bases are TGTGCCAGCACTTCGCCCGGAGGGGAGACCTACGAGCAGTACTTC. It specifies CASTSPGGETYEQYF.

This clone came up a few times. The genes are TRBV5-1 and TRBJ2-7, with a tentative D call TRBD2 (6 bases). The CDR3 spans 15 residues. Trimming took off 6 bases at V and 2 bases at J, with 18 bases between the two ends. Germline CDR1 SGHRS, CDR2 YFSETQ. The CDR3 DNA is TGCGCCAGCAAATTGAGGGCCTCGGGAGCCTACGAGCAGTACTTC. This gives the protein CASKLRASGAYEQYF.

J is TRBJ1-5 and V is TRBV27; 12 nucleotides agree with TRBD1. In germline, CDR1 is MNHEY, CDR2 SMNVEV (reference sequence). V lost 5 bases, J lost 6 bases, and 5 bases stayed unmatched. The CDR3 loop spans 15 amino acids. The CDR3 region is CASSPGTGGSQPQHF. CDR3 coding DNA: TGTGCCAGCAGTCCCGGGACAGGGGGCAGTCAGCCCCAGCATTTT.

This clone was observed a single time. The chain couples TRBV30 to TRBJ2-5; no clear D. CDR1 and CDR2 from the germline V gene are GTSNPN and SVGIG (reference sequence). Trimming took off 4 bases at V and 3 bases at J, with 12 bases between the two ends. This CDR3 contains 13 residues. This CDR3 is CAWTSRLEETQYF. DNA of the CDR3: TGTGCCTGGACCTCACGGTTGGAAGAGACCCAGTACTTC.

The chain's CDR3 is CASISHTGELFF. In DNA form, the CDR3 reads TGTGCCAGCATTTCTCACACCGGGGAGCTGTTTTTT. V is TRBV28 and J is TRBJ2-2; D unclear. The CDR3 totals 12 residues. Trimming took 7 bases from V and 3 from J, leaving 6 bases between them. Germline V lookup: CDR1 MDHEN, CDR2 SYDVKM.

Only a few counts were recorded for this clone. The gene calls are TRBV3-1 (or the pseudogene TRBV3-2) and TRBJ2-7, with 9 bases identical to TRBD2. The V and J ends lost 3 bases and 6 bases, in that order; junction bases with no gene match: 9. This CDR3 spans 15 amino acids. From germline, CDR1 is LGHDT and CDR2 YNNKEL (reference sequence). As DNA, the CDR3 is TGTGCCAGCAGCCAGTTAGCGGGAGTTGGTAGCGAGCAGTACTTC. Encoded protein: CASSQLAGVGSEQYF.

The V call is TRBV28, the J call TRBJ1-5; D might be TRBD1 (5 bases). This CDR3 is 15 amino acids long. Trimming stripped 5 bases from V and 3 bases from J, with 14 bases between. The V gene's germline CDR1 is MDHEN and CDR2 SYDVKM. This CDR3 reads CASSPRSGYNQPQHF. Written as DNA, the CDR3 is TGTGCCAGCAGTCCCCGTTCAGGGTACAATCAGCCCCAGCATTTT.

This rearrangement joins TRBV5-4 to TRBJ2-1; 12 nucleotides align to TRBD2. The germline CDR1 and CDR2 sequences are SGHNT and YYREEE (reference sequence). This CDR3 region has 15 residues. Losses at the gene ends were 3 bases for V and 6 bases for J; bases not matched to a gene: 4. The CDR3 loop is CASSYRLAGANEQFF. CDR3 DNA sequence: TGTGCCAGCAGCTATCGACTAGCGGGAGCCAATGAGCAGTTCTTC.

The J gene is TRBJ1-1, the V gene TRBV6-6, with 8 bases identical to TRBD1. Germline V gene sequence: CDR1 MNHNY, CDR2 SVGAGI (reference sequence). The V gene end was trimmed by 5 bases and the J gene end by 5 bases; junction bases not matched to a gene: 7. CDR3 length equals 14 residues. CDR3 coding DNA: TGTGCCAGCAGTCTGACAGGGGAGTTGACTGAAGCTTTCTTT. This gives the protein CASSLTGELTEAFF.

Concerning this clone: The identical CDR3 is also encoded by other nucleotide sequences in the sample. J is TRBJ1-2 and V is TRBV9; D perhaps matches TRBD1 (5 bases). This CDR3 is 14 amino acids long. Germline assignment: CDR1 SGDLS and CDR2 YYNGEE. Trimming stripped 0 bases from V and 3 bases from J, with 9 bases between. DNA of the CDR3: TGTGCCAGCAGCGTAGGAACAGGAGACTATGGCTACACCTTC. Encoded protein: CASSVGTGDYGYTF.